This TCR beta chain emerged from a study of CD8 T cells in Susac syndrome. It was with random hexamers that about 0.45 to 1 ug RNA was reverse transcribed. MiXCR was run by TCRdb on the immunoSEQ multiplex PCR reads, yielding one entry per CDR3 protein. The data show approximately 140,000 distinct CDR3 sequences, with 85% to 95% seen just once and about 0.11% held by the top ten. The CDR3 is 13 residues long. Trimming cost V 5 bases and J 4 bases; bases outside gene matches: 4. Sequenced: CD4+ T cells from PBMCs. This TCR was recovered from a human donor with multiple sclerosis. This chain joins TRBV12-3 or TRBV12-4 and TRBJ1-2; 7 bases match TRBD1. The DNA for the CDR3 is TGTGCCAGCAGTGGAGACAGGGCCTATGGCTACACCTTC. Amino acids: CASSGDRAYGYTF.